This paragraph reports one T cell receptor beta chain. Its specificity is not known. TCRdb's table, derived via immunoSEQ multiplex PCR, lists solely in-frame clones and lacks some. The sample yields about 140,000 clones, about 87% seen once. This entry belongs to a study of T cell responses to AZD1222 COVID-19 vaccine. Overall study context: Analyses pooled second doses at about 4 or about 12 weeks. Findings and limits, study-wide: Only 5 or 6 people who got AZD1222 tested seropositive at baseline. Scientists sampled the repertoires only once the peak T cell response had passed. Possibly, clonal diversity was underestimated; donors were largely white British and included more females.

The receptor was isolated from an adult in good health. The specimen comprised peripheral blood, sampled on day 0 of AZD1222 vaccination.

The CDR3 DNA follows: TGTGCCAGCAGTGACATTCCGGACAGGACCACTGAAGCTTTCTTT. Translated, it gives CASSDIPDRTTEAFF. The V and J genes are TRBV2 and TRBJ1-1, with 7 bases fitting TRBD1. Germline lookup yields CDR1 SNHLY and CDR2 FYNNEI. The CDR3 has 15 amino acids. Trimming cost V 3 bases and J 4 bases; bases outside gene matches: 8. Together with reference TRBV2 and TRBJ1-1, the CDR3 gives the full variable domain: EPEVTQTPSHQVTQMGQEVILRCVPISNHLYFYWYRQILGQKVEFLVSFYNNEISEKSEIFDDQFSVERPDGSNFTLKIRSTKLEDSAMYFCASSDIPDRTTEAFFGQGTRLTVV.